The clone carrying this T cell receptor (beta chain) was observed a single time. The data are from a study of CD8 T cells in Susac syndrome. The CDR3 runs to 15 residues. V lost 1 base, J lost 2 bases, and 3 bases stayed unmatched. TCR beta was sequenced from blood CD8+ and CD4+ T cells. An input of 0.5 to 1 ug of RNA was subjected to reverse transcription using random hexamers. Amplification of TCR beta CDR3 by immunoSEQ multiplex PCR spanned 54 Vbeta and 13 Jbeta. TCRdb reprocessed the immunoSEQ multiplex PCR reads via MiXCR and lists one record per CDR3 protein. Among approximately 65,000 distinct CDR3 sequences listed, roughly nine tenths were seen once.

Sequencing input: CD8+ T cells from PBMCs. The receptor was isolated from a human donor in good health. This chain uses TRBV12-3 or TRBV12-4 with TRBJ2-7; 9 bases align to TRBD2. As DNA, the CDR3 is TGTGCCAGCAGTTTAGGACTAGCGGCAACCTACGAGCAGTACTTC. Amino acid sequence: CASSLGLAATYEQYF.